The 15 T cell receptor beta chains presented below share a single source sample, sequenced in a study of cytomegalovirus exposure and HLA in healthy donors. The PCR made use of 60 Vbeta and 13 Jbeta primers. Only in-frame clones appear in the TCRdb table, and some are missing; sequencing was by immunoSEQ multiplex PCR. Among some 150,000 clones listed, 77% were seen once. Material for sequencing was PBMCs. These receptors were obtained from a male donor in good health and CMV-seronegative.

This chain uses TRBV6-5 with TRBJ1-3, with 9 bases lining up with TRBD1. Germline V gene sequence: CDR1 MNHEY, CDR2 SVGAGI. The junction had 0 bases not matched to a gene; V was cut back by 2 bases and J by 1 base. The CDR3 totals 15 residues. The DNA of the CDR3 is TGTGCCAGCAGTTACGGACAGGGGTCTGGAAACACCATATATTTT. Translated, it gives CASSYGQGSGNTIYF.

V gene TRBV18 combines with J gene TRBJ1-6; D perhaps matches TRBD1 (6 bases). The CDR3 runs 14 residues. Trimming stripped 3 bases from V and 4 bases from J, with 7 bases between. Germline-derived CDR1 and CDR2 are KGHSH and LQKENI. CDR3: CASSPDSYNSPLHF. The CDR3 bases are TGTGCCAGCTCACCGGACAGTTATAATTCACCCCTCCACTTT.

CDR3 in amino acids: CASRTLAGGSTSYNEQFF. Written as DNA, the CDR3 is TGTGCCAGCAGGACCCTAGCGGGGGGCTCCACCTCCTACAATGAGCAGTTCTTC. The V gene is TRBV6-4, the J gene TRBJ2-1; 11 nucleotides agree with TRBD2. Trimming removed 6 bases from V and 0 bases from J; junction bases left unmatched: 10. Looked up from germline, CDR1 is MRHNA and CDR2 is SNTAGT. The CDR3 spans 18 residues.

About this clone itself: This specimen includes other DNA sequences encoding the same CDR3. The CDR3 loop is CSVRDRGGNTIYF. The CDR3 DNA sequence: TGCAGCGTCCGGGACAGGGGAGGAAACACCATATATTTT. The rearrangement links TRBV29-1 to TRBJ1-3, with 10 bases fitting TRBD1. Trimming at V came to 6 bases and at J to 4 bases, leaving 3 bases not matched to a gene. The CDR3 is 13 amino acids. The germline CDR1 and CDR2 sequences are SQVTM and ANQGSEA.

This clone has only one observation. The chain couples TRBV4-1 to TRBJ2-7; 8 bases align to TRBD1. The length of the CDR3 is 15 residues. Germline V gene data show CDR1 as MGHRA and CDR2 as YSYEKL. With V trimmed by 2 bases and J by 6 bases, 9 bases remained unmatched. The DNA of the CDR3 is TGCGCCAGCAGCCAAATAAACAGGGGGATGGCCGAGCAGTACTTC. Encoded protein: CASSQINRGMAEQYF.

The chain carries TRBV27 and TRBJ2-1; TRBD2 agrees at 10 bases. The CDR3 has 14 amino acids. V dropped 2 bases and J dropped 9; count of bases not matched to a gene: 4. CDR1 is MNHEY, CDR2 SMNVEV, per germline (reference sequence). The CDR3 loop is CASSLGSGGSEQFF. The DNA of the CDR3 is TGTGCCAGCAGTTTAGGTAGCGGGGGGAGTGAGCAGTTCTTC.

The chain uses TRBV5-1 and TRBJ2-5; D perhaps matches TRBD2 (5 bases). Germline-derived CDR1 and CDR2 are SGHRS and YFSETQ. Trimming removed 0 bases from V and 3 bases from J, with 15 bases in between. The CDR3 loop spans 16 amino acids. The CDR3 is CASSLAPRGPEETQYF. The CDR3 region has the DNA TGCGCCAGCAGCTTGGCCCCCCGGGGTCCAGAAGAGACCCAGTACTTC.

In its sample, this clone was seen a few times. The rearrangement links TRBV5-1 to TRBJ2-5; no firm D call. The CDR3 consists of 13 residues. Germline CDR1 and CDR2: SGHRS and YFSETQ. Trimming removed 0 bases from V and 1 base from J, with 4 bases in between. The CDR3 sequence: CASSLDTQETQYF. In nucleotides, the CDR3 is TGCGCCAGCAGCTTGGACACCCAAGAGACCCAGTACTTC.

This clone came up a few times. The V gene is TRBV11-2, the J gene TRBJ2-2; 8 positions agree with TRBD2. Unmatched junction bases numbered 15, after V lost 2 bases and J lost 7 bases. Germline V gene data show CDR1 as SGHAT and CDR2 as FQNNGV. This CDR3 comprises 18 residues. The CDR3 region has the DNA TGTGCCAGCAGCTTAAGAGGGGGGGCGGGGGGCGAGATCGGGGAGCTGTTTTTT. Translated: CASSLRGGAGGEIGELFF.

The chain combines TRBV19 with TRBJ1-5, with D possibly matching TRBD1 (6 bases). This CDR3 comprises 13 residues. V was pared by 10 bases and J by 5 bases, with 15 bases between. Germline CDR1 LNHDA, CDR2 SQIVND (reference sequence). The CDR3 DNA reads TGTGCCACTAGCGATCCAGGGGATCAGCCCCAGCATTTT. Translated: CATSDPGDQPQHF.

This clone was picked up one time. This chain links TRBV11-3 with TRBJ2-3, with a weak D call TRBD1 (6 bases). Trimming took 2 bases from V and 5 from J, leaving 17 bases between them. Germline V lookup: CDR1 SGHNT, CDR2 YENEEA. The CDR3 spans 16 residues. The CDR3 nucleotides are TGTGCCAGCAGCTTACGCAGGGGTTATAATGTAGATACGCAGTATTTT. Encoded protein: CASSLRRGYNVDTQYF.

The J gene is TRBJ1-4, the V gene TRBV5-1, with TRBD1 matching over 7 bases. Trimming cost V 2 bases and J 8 bases; bases outside gene matches: 6. The CDR3 runs to 14 residues. CDR1 is SGHRS and CDR2 is YFSETQ in the germline V gene. DNA of the CDR3: TGCGCCAGCAGCTTACAGGGGAGAAACGAAAAACTGTTTTTT. As protein: CASSLQGRNEKLFF.

This clone was seen only a few times. The CDR3 DNA sequence: TGTGCCAGCAGCAAAGCGTCCGGGGAGCTGTTTTTT. This translates into CASSKASGELFF. This sequence joins TRBV7-6 and TRBJ2-2; D remains ambiguous. The CDR3 runs to 12 residues. V was shortened by 5 bases and J by 6 bases, with 7 bases between the two germline ends. From germline, CDR1 is SGHVS and CDR2 FNYEAQ.

CDR3 DNA sequence: TGTGCCAGCAGCTTTCCCGTCGGGCCGAGGGCAGATACGCAGTATTTT. It yields the protein CASSFPVGPRADTQYF. J is TRBJ2-3 and V is TRBV6-6, with D possibly matching TRBD2 (5 bases). This CDR3 has 16 amino acids. Trimming left V 6 bases short and J 4 bases short, with 20 bases between. Per the germline V gene, CDR1 is MNHNY and CDR2 is SVGAGI (reference sequence).

V is TRBV7-9 and J is TRBJ2-7; D is perhaps TRBD1 (6 bases). The germline gives CDR1 SEHNR, CDR2 FQNEAQ (reference sequence). V dropped 3 bases and J dropped 0 bases, with 6 bases sitting between them. The length of the CDR3 is 13 residues. Written as DNA, the CDR3 is TGTGCCAGCAGCTTGGGACACTCCTACGAGCAGTACTTC. This codes for CASSLGHSYEQYF.